Listed below are T cell receptor beta chains from one sample, sequenced in a study of shared clonotypes between healthy human individuals. Clones were sequenced by immunoSEQ multiplex PCR, and TCRdb holds only the in-frame ones, with some missing. In the table there are more than 2,000,000 clones, more than 85% of which are singletons. Sequences were obtained from naive CD4+ T cells from PBMCs. The receptor set was obtained from a man younger than 35 in good health. Some clones in this sample may be carry-over from other donors' samples. Each CDR3 is given with its conserved first and last residue. The D gene is left open where the match is weak. Not all rows give a size; the values are once, few, many and, for expanded clones, a class.

size: .; J: TRBJ1-1; D: .; V: TRBV10-3; DNA: TGTGCCATCAGTGAGTCGATGGTTTGGGGGGAGTTGAACACTGAAGCTTTCTTT; CDR3: CAISESMVWGELNTEAFF
size: .; J: TRBJ2-5; D: .; V: TRBV9; DNA: TGTGCCAGCAGCGGGTCGGGCGAGACCCAGTACTTC; CDR3: CASSGSGETQYF
size: .; J: TRBJ1-5; D: .; V: TRBV7-9; DNA: TGTGCCAGCAGCCCTCAGGGTGGAGGTAGCAATCAGCCCCAGCATTTT; CDR3: CASSPQGGGSNQPQHF
size: .; J: TRBJ1-6; D: TRBD1; V: TRBV28; DNA: TGTGCCAGCAGTTCCATCGGACAGGGCAGCAATTCACCCCTCCACTTT; CDR3: CASSSIGQGSNSPLHF
size: .; J: TRBJ1-2; D: .; V: TRBV2; DNA: TGTGCCAGCATCCCGCGTGGGGGGCGCAGCTATGGCTACACCTTC; CDR3: CASIPRGGRSYGYTF
size: .; J: TRBJ2-3; D: TRBD2; V: TRBV18; DNA: TGTGCCAGCTCTTCTTTAGCGGGACCAACGACAGATACGCAGTATTTT; CDR3: CASSSLAGPTTDTQYF
size: .; J: TRBJ2-1; D: .; V: TRBV18; DNA: TGTGCCAGCTCATCAGACATCTCCTTGAATGAGCAGTTCTTC; CDR3: CASSSDISLNEQFF
size: .; J: TRBJ2-3; D: TRBD2; V: TRBV4-3; DNA: TGCGCCAGCAGCCAAGAACCCGCGGGAGCTAGCACAGATACGCAGTATTTT; CDR3: CASSQEPAGASTDTQYF
size: .; J: TRBJ1-2; D: TRBD1; V: TRBV27; DNA: TGTGCCAGCAGCTTTCTCCGCGGGACAGCTCATGGCTACACCTTC; CDR3: CASSFLRGTAHGYTF
size: .; J: TRBJ1-2; D: .; V: TRBV9; DNA: TGTGCCAGCAGCGTAGGGGGCGAAGGGGGCTACACCTTC; CDR3: CASSVGGEGGYTF
size: .; J: TRBJ2-7; D: TRBD1; V: TRBV14; DNA: TGTGCCAGCAGCCGCGCGGCGGGACAGGGGGAAAGAAACGAGCAGTACTTC; CDR3: CASSRAAGQGERNEQYF
size: once; J: TRBJ1-2; D: .; V: TRBV6-5; DNA: TGTGCCAGCAGCCCCGGTCCCTATGGCTACACCTTC; CDR3: CASSPGPYGYTF
size: .; J: TRBJ1-1; D: .; V: TRBV25-1; DNA: TGTGCCAGCAGTGAATCCCAATGGGGGCAGGCGGCTGAAGCTTTCTTT; CDR3: CASSESQWGQAAEAFF
size: .; J: TRBJ2-3; D: .; V: TRBV5-1; DNA: TGCGCCAGCAGCTTGGGGCCCGTAGCGGTGCGTTCGGCAGATACGCAGTATTTT; CDR3: CASSLGPVAVRSADTQYF
size: .; J: TRBJ2-3; D: .; V: TRBV30; DNA: TGTGCCTGGAGTGCTCTAGGGGGAGGTCGTTCGGATACGCAGTATTTT; CDR3: CAWSALGGGRSDTQYF
size: .; J: TRBJ2-7; D: .; V: TRBV25-1; DNA: TGTGCCAGCAGTGATGGACAGTTCTCCTACGAGCAGTACTTC; CDR3: CASSDGQFSYEQYF
size: .; J: TRBJ1-3; D: .; V: TRBV28; DNA: TGTGCCAGCAGTTTACCAGGGTTCTCTGGAAACACCATATATTTT; CDR3: CASSLPGFSGNTIYF
size: .; J: TRBJ2-5; D: .; V: TRBV6-6; DNA: TGTGCCAGCAGTTATAATTCACAGAACCAAGAGACCCAGTACTTC; CDR3: CASSYNSQNQETQYF
size: .; J: TRBJ1-5; D: TRBD1; V: TRBV19; DNA: TGTGCCAGTAGTATCGACAGGGCGAGCAATCAGCCCCAGCATTTT; CDR3: CASSIDRASNQPQHF
size: .; J: TRBJ1-2; D: .; V: TRBV18; DNA: TGTGCCAGCTCACCCGTGGACAGTTCCTTCTATGGCTACACCTTC; CDR3: CASSPVDSSFYGYTF
size: .; J: TRBJ2-7; D: TRBD1; V: TRBV29-1; DNA: TGCAGCGGTGCCGGGACAGGGTTCAACGAGCAGTACTTC; CDR3: CSGAGTGFNEQYF
size: .; J: TRBJ2-5; D: .; V: TRBV11-2; DNA: TGTGCCAGCAGTGGCCAAGAGACCCAGTACTTC; CDR3: CASSGQETQYF
size: .; J: TRBJ1-3; D: .; V: TRBV10-2; DNA: TGCGCCAGCAGCGACCGGGACTCTGGAAACACCATATATTTT; CDR3: CASSDRDSGNTIYF
size: .; J: TRBJ2-3; D: .; V: TRBV19; DNA: TGTGCCAGTAGTATGTACAGGGATCTAAATACGCAGTATTTT; CDR3: CASSMYRDLNTQYF
size: .; J: TRBJ2-7; D: .; V: TRBV5-6; DNA: TGTGCCAGCAGCTTGGTTTGGCAGTCCTACGAGCAGTACTTC; CDR3: CASSLVWQSYEQYF
size: .; J: TRBJ2-5; D: .; V: TRBV4-1; DNA: TGCGCCAGCAGCGCGGTGGGCGGTCAAGAGACCCAGTACTTC; CDR3: CASSAVGGQETQYF
size: .; J: TRBJ2-1; D: .; V: TRBV29-1; DNA: TGCAGCGGCAGGGGTATTAGTGATGAGCAGTTCTTC; CDR3: CSGRGISDEQFF
size: .; J: TRBJ1-4; D: .; V: TRBV6-1; DNA: TGTGCCAGCAGACGAACTAGACAGGAACAAAAACTGTTTTTT; CDR3: CASRRTRQEQKLFF
size: .; J: TRBJ2-7; D: TRBD2; V: TRBV6-6; DNA: TGTGCCAGCAGTACCTCGAAGAGCGGGGCCTACGAGCAGTACTTC; CDR3: CASSTSKSGAYEQYF
size: .; J: TRBJ2-3; D: .; V: TRBV10-1; DNA: TGCGCCAGCAGTTCGGACAGTCGGCCGGCGCAGTATTTT; CDR3: CASSSDSRPAQYF
size: .; J: TRBJ1-5; D: .; V: TRBV18; DNA: TGTGCCAGCTCACGGACAGATTCCTATCAGCCCCAGCATTTT; CDR3: CASSRTDSYQPQHF
size: .; J: TRBJ2-1; D: .; V: TRBV9; DNA: TGTGCCAGCAGCGAGGACGCGGCGGTTGGGGGTGAGCAGTTCTTC; CDR3: CASSEDAAVGGEQFF
size: .; J: TRBJ2-5; D: .; V: TRBV7-6; DNA: TGTGCCAGCAGTCGACAGGTCCCAAGGGAGACCCAGTACTTC; CDR3: CASSRQVPRETQYF
size: .; J: TRBJ2-1; D: .; V: TRBV6-6; DNA: TGTGCCAGCAGTTACTTAAACAAGCCTTCAGGAAATGAGCAGTTCTTC; CDR3: CASSYLNKPSGNEQFF
size: .; J: TRBJ1-1; D: .; V: TRBV13; DNA: TGTGCCAGCAGCCCCCCTCCCCCAAGGTGGACTGAAGCTTTCTTT; CDR3: CASSPPPPRWTEAFF
size: .; J: TRBJ1-1; D: TRBD1; V: TRBV27; DNA: TGTGCCAGCAGTCCAAGAACAGGGGGTGAAGCTTTCTTT; CDR3: CASSPRTGGEAFF
size: .; J: TRBJ1-2; D: TRBD1; V: TRBV6-6; DNA: TGTGCCAGCAGTTACCGGGACAGGGGGGCTAACTATGGCTACACCTTC; CDR3: CASSYRDRGANYGYTF
size: .; J: TRBJ2-6; D: .; V: TRBV18; DNA: TGTGCCAGCTCACCCAGGGGAGCTGGGGCCAACGTCCTGACTTTC; CDR3: CASSPRGAGANVLTF
size: .; J: TRBJ2-7; D: TRBD2; V: TRBV4-1; DNA: TGCGCCAGCAGCCAAGGGGAAGCGGGAGGATGGGAGCAGTACTTC; CDR3: CASSQGEAGGWEQYF
size: once; J: TRBJ2-2; D: TRBD2; V: TRBV18; DNA: TGTGCCAGCTCACCAGATTTAGCGGGAGCCGCCACCGGGGAGCTGTTTTTT; CDR3: CASSPDLAGAATGELFF
size: .; J: TRBJ1-2; D: TRBD1; V: TRBV6-4; DNA: TGTGCCAGCAGTGACTCTGTAGGGACAGGGGCCTACTATGGCTACACCTTC; CDR3: CASSDSVGTGAYYGYTF
size: once; J: TRBJ2-5; D: TRBD1; V: TRBV10-3; DNA: TGTGCCATCGCTCGGGACAGGGGGCTACAAGAGACCCAGTACTTC; CDR3: CAIARDRGLQETQYF
size: .; J: TRBJ2-5; D: TRBD1; V: TRBV18; DNA: TGTGCCAGCTCACGCCGGGACAGGGGAAGCCAAGAGACCCAGTACTTC; CDR3: CASSRRDRGSQETQYF
size: .; J: TRBJ2-1; D: TRBD2; V: TRBV7-3; DNA: TGTGCCAGCAACGAACTTGGGACTAGCGACTTCGGTGAGCAGTTCTTC; CDR3: CASNELGTSDFGEQFF
size: .; J: TRBJ2-3; D: TRBD2; V: TRBV7-3; DNA: TGTGCCAGCAGCGGAGGACTAGCGGGAGGGGCAGATACGCAGTATTTT; CDR3: CASSGGLAGGADTQYF
size: .; J: TRBJ1-2; D: .; V: TRBV7-2; DNA: TGTGCCAGCAGCTTAGAAAAGGGCTACTATGGCTACACCTTC; CDR3: CASSLEKGYYGYTF
size: .; J: TRBJ2-5; D: .; V: TRBV4-1; DNA: TGCGCCAGCAGCCACCTCGGCCATCGAGAAGAGACCCAGTACTTC; CDR3: CASSHLGHREETQYF
size: .; J: TRBJ2-1; D: .; V: TRBV18; DNA: TGTGCCAGCTCACCAGGGACTCACAATGAGCAGTTCTTC; CDR3: CASSPGTHNEQFF
size: .; J: TRBJ2-7; D: TRBD2; V: TRBV4-1; DNA: TGCGCCAGCAGCCAAGAACCCCTTCGAGCGGGAGTAACCTACGAGCAGTACTTC; CDR3: CASSQEPLRAGVTYEQYF
size: .; J: TRBJ2-7; D: TRBD2; V: TRBV10-1; DNA: TGCGCCAGCAGGCCGGGGGGGTCCTACGAGCAGTACTTC; CDR3: CASRPGGSYEQYF
size: .; J: TRBJ2-5; D: .; V: TRBV7-9; DNA: TGTGCCAGCACCATAGGGGGGACCGTGGAGACCCAGTACTTC; CDR3: CASTIGGTVETQYF
size: .; J: TRBJ1-1; D: .; V: TRBV29-1; DNA: TGCAGCGTTTCACCGGCAGGACGAGCTTTCTTT; CDR3: CSVSPAGRAFF
size: .; J: TRBJ1-2; D: .; V: TRBV10-2; DNA: TGCGCCAGCGTCCCCGGTCCTCCAAATCACTATGGCTACACCTTC; CDR3: CASVPGPPNHYGYTF
size: .; J: TRBJ2-3; D: TRBD2; V: TRBV27; DNA: TGTGCCAGCAGTTTATCGGGACTAGCGGATAGCACAGATACGCAGTATTTT; CDR3: CASSLSGLADSTDTQYF
size: .; J: TRBJ2-1; D: TRBD2; V: TRBV5-1; DNA: TGCGCCAGCAGCCCTATGACTAGCGGGAGTGCCCATGAGCAGTTCTTC; CDR3: CASSPMTSGSAHEQFF
size: .; J: TRBJ2-1; D: TRBD2; V: TRBV29-1; DNA: TGCAGCGTTGATTTAGCGGGAGTAGAGCAGTTCTTC; CDR3: CSVDLAGVEQFF
size: .; J: TRBJ1-2; D: TRBD1; V: TRBV5-1; DNA: TGCGCCAGCAGCGGAGTCCCACTGGGACAGATCTATGGCTACACCTTC; CDR3: CASSGVPLGQIYGYTF
size: .; J: TRBJ1-2; D: .; V: TRBV30; DNA: TGTGCCTGGAGTCACCCCGGGTCTAACTATGGCTACACCTTC; CDR3: CAWSHPGSNYGYTF